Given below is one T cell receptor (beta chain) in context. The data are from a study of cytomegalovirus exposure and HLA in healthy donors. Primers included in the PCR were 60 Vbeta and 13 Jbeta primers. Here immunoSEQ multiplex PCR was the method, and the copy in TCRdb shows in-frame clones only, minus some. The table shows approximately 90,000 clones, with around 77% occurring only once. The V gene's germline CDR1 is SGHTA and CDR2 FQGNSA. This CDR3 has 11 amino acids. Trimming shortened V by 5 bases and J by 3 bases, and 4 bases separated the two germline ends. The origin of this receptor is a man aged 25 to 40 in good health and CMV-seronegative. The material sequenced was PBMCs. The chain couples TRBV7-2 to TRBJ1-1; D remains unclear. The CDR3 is CASSPDTEAFF. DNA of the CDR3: TGTGCCAGCAGCCCGGACACTGAAGCTTTCTTT.